Shown below are 27 T cell receptor beta chains from a single sample sequenced in a study of radiotherapy plus CTLA-4 blockade in lung cancer (dated by TCRdb to 2017 to 2018). The method was the immunoSEQ multiplex PCR assay. This immuneACCESS table, as held by TCRdb, lists in-frame sequences with V and J called but not all clones. Of the missing ones, under half trace to an unresolved V gene in checked studies; the others have no known cause. For this sample there are under 100,000 clones; approximately 82% appear just once. Roughly 15% of the sample lies in the top ten. The sequencing used peripheral blood, collected from a patient treated with radiotherapy plus ipilimumab. These receptors all come from a human donor with non-small cell lung cancer that progressed on radiotherapy plus ipilimumab.

V is TRBV28 and J is TRBJ1-1; D not resolved. Trimming left V 3 bases short and J 11 bases short, with 16 bases between. CDR1 and CDR2 from the germline V gene are MDHEN and SYDVKM. The CDR3 length is 13 residues. This CDR3 is CASSFGKGLYAFF. DNA for the CDR3: TGTGCCAGCAGTTTTGGAAAGGGCCTTTATGCTTTCTTT.

This clone turned up a few times. This chain uses TRBV7-9 with TRBJ1-5; D gene unclear. Trimming took 2 bases from V and 4 from J, leaving 9 bases between them. The CDR3 covers 14 residues. Germline V gene lookup returns CDR1 SEHNR and CDR2 FQNEAQ (reference sequence). CDR3 nucleotide sequence: TGTGCCAGCAGCTTAAACAGCGGTAATCAGCCCCAGCATTTT. This encodes CASSLNSGNQPQHF.

This clone was detected only a few times. This chain joins TRBV19 and TRBJ1-2; D is uncertain. Germline-derived CDR1 and CDR2 are LNHDA and SQIVND (reference sequence). This CDR3 comprises 16 residues. The V gene lost 3 bases and the J gene lost 5 bases, with 19 bases spanning the gap. CDR3 protein: CASSIFGGAWGYGYTF. Written as DNA, the CDR3 is TGTGCCAGTAGTATCTTCGGCGGCGCCTGGGGATATGGCTACACCTTC. The full variable domain, its missing parts supplied by reference TRBV19 and TRBJ1-2, is DGGITQSPKYLFRKEGQNVTLSCEQNLNHDAMYWYRQDPGQGLRLIYYSQIVNDFQKGDIAEGYSVSREKKESFPLTVTSAQKNPTAFYLCASSIFGGAWGYGYTFGSGTRLTVV.

The chain combines TRBV21-1 with TRBJ1-1. TRBV21-1 is listed as a pseudogene. The CDR3 is 13 residues long. The CDR3 is CASSKRENTEAFF. CDR3 coding DNA: TGTGCCAGCAGCAAAAGGGAGAACACTGAAGCTTTCTTT.

V gene TRBV28 combines with J gene TRBJ1-5; the D is unclear. The CDR3 consists of 12 residues. With 1 base removed from V and 7 bases from J, the gap between germline ends came to 5 bases. Germline V CDR1 and CDR2: MDHEN, SYDVKM. The CDR3 sequence: CASSLFPQPQHF. Written as DNA, the CDR3 is TGTGCCAGCAGTTTATTTCCACAGCCCCAGCATTTT.

This chain joins TRBV5-5 and TRBJ1-1; TRBD1 matches 11 bases. With V trimmed by 4 bases and J by 2 bases, 4 bases remained unmatched. This CDR3 is 15 amino acids long. The germline V gene encodes CDR1 SGHKS and CDR2 YYEKEE (reference sequence). As DNA, the CDR3 is TGTGCCAGCAGCCCGGGACAGGGGGGTAACACTGAAGCTTTCTTT. Residues: CASSPGQGGNTEAFF.

This sequence joins TRBV6-5 and TRBJ1-1; unclear D gene. Trimming took off 8 bases at V and 4 bases at J, with 20 bases between the two ends. This CDR3 region has 15 residues. Germline lookup yields CDR1 MNHEY and CDR2 SVGAGI. This CDR3 is CASLLRVNGGTEAFF. The CDR3 bases are TGTGCCAGCCTATTAAGGGTGAATGGCGGCACTGAAGCTTTCTTT.

This chain joins TRBV5-1 and TRBJ1-1; D unclear. The CDR3 contains 14 residues. Trimming cost V 3 bases and J 5 bases, with 14 bases left between them. Germline CDR1 and CDR2: SGHRS and YFSETQ. CDR3 sequence: CASSSTPTRTEAFF. CDR3 nucleotides: TGCGCCAGCAGCTCGACCCCCACTCGTACTGAAGCTTTCTTT.

This chain connects TRBV5-6 to TRBJ2-1, with TRBD2 matching over 10 bases. Germline-derived CDR1 and CDR2 are SGHDT and YYEEEE. V trimming: 4 bases; J trimming: 4 bases; junction bases outside the gene matches: 8. This CDR3 has 16 residues. The CDR3 sequence: CASSSRLAGLYNEQFF. As DNA, the CDR3 is TGTGCCAGCAGCAGCAGACTAGCGGGTCTTTACAATGAGCAGTTCTTC. Full variable domain (missing parts from reference TRBV5-6 and TRBJ2-1): DAGVTQSPTHLIKTRGQQVTLRCSPKSGHDTVSWYQQALGQGPQFIFQYYEEEERQRGNFPDRFSGHQFPNYSSELNVNALLLGDSALYLCASSSRLAGLYNEQFFGPGTRLTVL.

The J gene is TRBJ2-4, the V gene TRBV5-1; TRBD2 aligns across 8 bases. Germline V gene data show CDR1 as SGHRS and CDR2 as YFSETQ. V lost 5 bases and J lost 1; bases outside the gene matches: 8. This CDR3 is 16 amino acids long. The chain's CDR3 is CASSLNSGTAKNIQYF. The CDR3 nucleotides read TGCGCCAGCAGTCTTAATAGCGGGACGGCCAAAAACATTCAGTACTTC.

This rearrangement joins TRBV6-1 to TRBJ2-7; D is possibly TRBD1 (5 bases). Trimming pared 5 bases from V and 7 bases from J, leaving 21 bases between. Germline-derived CDR1 and CDR2 are MNHNS and SASEGT. The CDR3 loop spans 15 amino acids. In DNA form, the CDR3 reads TGTGCCAGCAGTTCCCCCCGGACCAGGGTAGTAGAGCAGTACTTC. It yields the protein CASSSPRTRVVEQYF.

The rearrangement joins TRBV19 to TRBJ2-3; tentatively, D is TRBD2 (5 bases). This CDR3 is 16 amino acids long. CDR1 LNHDA and CDR2 SQIVND come from the germline V gene (reference sequence). V dropped 5 bases and J dropped 4 bases, with 19 bases sitting between them. CDR3 bases: TGTGCCAGTAGTTCTTGGACCTCCGCAGCGGCAGATACGCAGTATTTT. Its protein is CASSSWTSAAADTQYF.

The genes are TRBV6-6 and TRBJ1-5; TRBD1 matches 12 bases. V shed 1 base and J 5 bases; nucleotides not matched to a gene: 3. The CDR3 is 16 amino acids. The V gene's germline CDR1 is MNHNY and CDR2 SVGAGI (reference sequence). The CDR3 nucleotides read TGTGCCAGCAGTTACTGGGGACAGGGGGCGGATCAGCCCCAGCATTTT. Amino acids: CASSYWGQGADQPQHF.

In the case of this clone: At the DNA level, this CDR3 is encoded by other sequences in the same sample as well. The chain joins TRBV6-5 to TRBJ2-7; TRBD2 is a possible D gene (6 bases). This CDR3 contains 15 residues. V lost 6 bases and J lost 0, with 15 bases in between. Germline lookup yields CDR1 MNHEY and CDR2 SVGAGI. The CDR3 protein is CASRRSGPYSYEQYF. The CDR3 nucleotides read TGTGCCAGCAGAAGGAGCGGGCCTTACTCCTACGAGCAGTACTTC.

This chain joins TRBV6-5 and TRBJ2-5; no definite D call. With 6 bases removed from V and 4 bases from J, the gap between germline ends came to 15 bases. There are 14 residues in the CDR3. The germline V gene has CDR1 MNHEY and CDR2 SVGAGI. CDR3 loop: CASRFHKSAETQYF. The CDR3 region has the DNA TGTGCCAGCAGGTTTCACAAATCCGCAGAGACCCAGTACTTC.

The V and J genes are TRBV18 and TRBJ2-5; no clear D. The CDR3 consists of 11 residues. Germline V gives CDR1 KGHSH, CDR2 LQKENI. V shed 6 bases and J shed 1 base, with 3 bases lying between them. CDR3 sequence reads: CASSFQETQYF. The CDR3 DNA sequence: TGTGCCAGCTCTTTCCAAGAGACCCAGTACTTC.

The rearrangement joins TRBV27 to TRBJ2-7, with 9 bases lining up with TRBD1. The CDR3 covers 14 residues. The V gene end was trimmed by 1 base and the J gene end by 5 bases; junction bases not matched to a gene: 3. The germline gives CDR1 MNHEY, CDR2 SMNVEV (reference sequence). The CDR3 DNA reads TGTGCCAGCAGTTTATTAACAGGGGGCGACGAGCAGTACTTC. Translating gives CASSLLTGGDEQYF.

This sequence joins TRBV7-9 and TRBJ2-7; D possibly corresponds to TRBD1 (5 bases). Germline CDR1 SEHNR, CDR2 FQNEAQ (reference sequence). V was pared by 3 bases and J by 5 bases, with 17 bases between. This CDR3 is built from 15 residues. This CDR3 reads CASSFVQGIRNEQYF. The CDR3 region has the DNA TGTGCCAGCAGCTTCGTCCAGGGAATCCGCAACGAGCAGTACTTC.

The CDR3 sequence: CASSFVGQSYNEQFF. The CDR3 DNA reads as TGTGCCAGCAGTTTCGTGGGCCAGTCCTACAATGAGCAGTTCTTC. The chain carries TRBV27 and TRBJ2-1, with unresolved D. The CDR3 has 15 residues. Deletions cut 3 bases from V and 1 base from J, with 10 bases between. Germline lookup yields CDR1 MNHEY and CDR2 SMNVEV (reference sequence).

The V call is TRBV12-5, the J call TRBJ2-5; a weak D match, TRBD1 (6 bases). The CDR3 length is 15 residues. Germline V gene sequence: CDR1 LGHNT, CDR2 FRNRAP. V was trimmed by 4 bases and J by 0 bases, leaving 12 bases between them. For the CDR3, the DNA is TGTGCTAGTGGTTCCGGGACAACGTACCAAGAGACCCAGTACTTC. It specifies CASGSGTTYQETQYF.

The chain employs TRBV11-1 and TRBJ1-2, with D unresolved. The CDR3 extends over 13 amino acids. Germline assignment: CDR1 SGHAT and CDR2 FQDESV (reference sequence). V gave up 8 bases and J gave up 0 bases, with 10 bases separating them. The CDR3 reads CASRGLANYGYTF. CDR3 nucleotides: TGTGCCAGCCGCGGCCTAGCTAACTATGGCTACACCTTC. The full variable domain, with the rest looked up from reference TRBV11-1 and TRBJ1-2, is EAEVAQSPRYKITEKSQAVAFWCDPISGHATLYWYRQILGQGPELLVQFQDESVVDDSQLPKDRFSAERLKGVDSTLKIQPAELGDSAMYLCASRGLANYGYTFGSGTRLTVV.

The chain employs TRBV6-5 and TRBJ1-3; 7 bases match TRBD1. This CDR3 is built from 13 residues. Trimming at V came to 11 bases and at J to 2 bases, leaving 6 bases not matched to a gene. The germline CDR1 and CDR2 sequences are MNHEY and SVGAGI. The CDR3 spells CASQGGPGNTIYF. In DNA form, the CDR3 reads TGTGCCTCCCAGGGGGGGCCTGGAAACACCATATATTTT.

This chain joins TRBV18 and TRBJ1-2, with 7 bases that match TRBD1. The CDR3 totals 14 residues. V was clipped by 6 bases and J by 5 bases; unmatched bases: 9. Germline V CDR1 and CDR2: KGHSH, LQKENI. The CDR3, as DNA: TGTGCCAGCTCCCCGGGGACAGACCCTTATGGCTACACCTTC. It is translated as CASSPGTDPYGYTF.

The chain links TRBV19 to TRBJ2-7, with D possibly matching TRBD1 (6 bases). The CDR3 has 16 residues. Germline assignment: CDR1 LNHDA and CDR2 SQIVND (reference sequence). V was trimmed by 6 bases and J by 3 bases, leaving 21 bases between them. The CDR3 region is CASSASGQLSNYEQYF. In DNA, the CDR3 is TGTGCCAGTAGCGCATCTGGACAGCTATCGAACTACGAGCAGTACTTC.

The chain couples TRBV14 to TRBJ2-7; D remains unclear. V lost 6 bases to trimming and J lost 6 bases, with 21 bases between them. The CDR3 is 15 amino acids. Germline V gene sequence: CDR1 SGHDN, CDR2 FVKESK. For the CDR3, the DNA is TGTGCCAGCAGACTATCGGGCTCTCGGGTTGGCGAGCAGTACTTC. Translating gives CASRLSGSRVGEQYF.

This clone occurred once. The chain combines TRBV20-1 with TRBJ1-2; D not certain. Germline V gene data show CDR1 as DFQATT and CDR2 as SNEGSKA (reference sequence). The germline V and J ends were trimmed by 0 bases and 5 bases, with 4 bases remaining between them. CDR3 length: 11 residues. As DNA, the CDR3 is TGCAGTGCTAGAGACGGGTATGGCTACACCTTC. Its protein product is CSARDGYGYTF.

V is TRBV5-1 and J is TRBJ2-1, with D possibly matching TRBD1 (6 bases). V was shortened by 0 bases and J by 9 bases, with 7 bases between the two germline ends. Germline CDR1 reads SGHRS; CDR2 reads YFSETQ. The CDR3 sequence is 12 residues long. The CDR3 nucleotides are TGCGCCAGCAGCTTGGCGACAGGTGAGCAGTTCTTC. Translated: CASSLATGEQFF. The entire variable domain, with the rest obtained from reference TRBV5-1 and TRBJ2-1, is as follows: KAGVTQTPRYLIKTRGQQVTLSCSPISGHRSVSWYQQTPGQGLQFLFEYFSETQRNKGNFPGRFSGRQFSNSRSEMNVSTLELGDSALYLCASSLATGEQFFGPGTRLTVL.